Presented here are 12 T cell receptor beta chains from one specimen sequenced in a study of human T cells and chemical hapten exposure. Time point specified: patch test 2, 6 weeks after DPC sensitization. Specified treatment: therapeutic diphenylcyclopropenone sensitization with weekly scalp DPC. TCRdb re-analysed the RACE reads in MiXCR, keeping a single row per CDR3 protein. This sample has over 130,000 distinct CDR3 sequences, with roughly 10% found just once. Material: whole blood, obtained in connection with sensitization to the hapten diphenylcyclopropenone (DPC). These receptors all come from a woman aged 50 to 65 with alopecia areata. Some clones in this sample may be carry-over from other donors' samples.

Of note for this clonotype: Germline and junction disagree at one end, which may indicate a read error. V gene TRBV5-1 combines with J gene TRBJ2-4; TRBD1 agrees at 7 bases. The germline CDR1 and CDR2 sequences are SGHRS and YFSETQ. CDR3 size: 12 residues. The CDR3, as DNA: TGCGCCAGCAGCTTGGCCGGGGACAGTAAGCACTTC. The encoded protein is CASSLAGDSKHF. The whole variable domain, filled in from reference TRBV5-1 and TRBJ2-4, reads KAGVTQTPRYLIKTRGQQVTLSCSPISGHRSVSWYQQTPGQGLQFLFEYFSETQRNKGNFPGRFSGRQFSNSRSEMNVSTLELGDSALYLCASSLAGDSKHFGAGTRLSVL.

V and J are TRBV18 and TRBJ2-5; 15 positions agree with TRBD2. CDR3 length: 17 residues. The ends lost 3 bases at V and 5 bases at J; junction bases unmatched: 7. Germline values: CDR1 KGHSH, CDR2 LQKENI. CDR3 amino acids: CASSPRTSGRARETQYF. The CDR3 DNA sequence: TGTGCCAGCTCACCCCGGACTAGCGGGAGGGCCCGGGAGACCCAGTACTTC.

This chain links TRBV6-1 with TRBJ2-7; perhaps TRBD1 as D (5 bases). The germline V gene encodes CDR1 MNHNS and CDR2 SASEGT. The CDR3 sequence is 12 residues long. V was cut by 6 bases and J by 7 bases, with 13 bases left in between. This CDR3 reads CASSGQRWEQYF. The CDR3 region has the DNA TGTGCCAGCAGCGGACAAAGATGGGAGCAGTACTTC.

This rearrangement joins TRBV21-1 to TRBJ2-3; the tabulated D call, TRBD2, remains unverified against the DNA. TRBV21-1 is reported as a pseudogene. This CDR3 region has 17 residues. As DNA, the CDR3 is TGTGCCAGCAGCCCAATTGGACTAGCGGTTTGCACAGATACGCAGTATTTT. Its translation: CASSPIGLAVCTDTQYF.

There are many counts of this clonotype. The genes are TRBV24-1 and TRBJ2-5; 7 nucleotides line up with TRBD1. The V gene's germline CDR1 is KGHDR and CDR2 SFDVKD. Losses at the gene ends were 0 bases for V and 3 bases for J; bases not matched to a gene: 9. The CDR3 has 17 amino acids. This CDR3 is CATSDLQRTGSEETQYF. In DNA, the CDR3 is TGTGCCACCAGTGATTTGCAGAGGACAGGCTCCGAAGAGACCCAGTACTTC.

This chain's CDR3 is CASSARVSTDTQYF. CDR3 bases: TGTGCCAGCAGCGCGAGGGTTAGCACAGATACGCAGTATTTT. The chain uses TRBV9 and TRBJ2-3, with TRBD2 as a possible D gene (5 bases). With 3 bases removed from V and 0 bases from J, the gap between germline ends came to 8 bases. Germline lookup yields CDR1 SGDLS and CDR2 YYNGEE. CDR3 length: 14 amino acids.

This clonotype was picked up a small number of times. This sequence joins TRBV3-1 and TRBJ2-2; TRBD2 agrees at 8 bases. From germline, CDR1 is LGHDT and CDR2 YNNKEL (reference sequence). Trimming at V came to 4 bases and at J to 0 bases, leaving 10 bases not matched to a gene. The CDR3 totals 18 residues. CDR3 loop: CASSREVAGISNTGELFF. CDR3 bases: TGTGCCAGCAGCCGAGAGGTAGCGGGGATTTCGAACACCGGGGAGCTGTTTTTT.

The gene calls are TRBV6-6 and TRBJ2-3, with no clear D. Germline CDR1 is MNHNY and CDR2 is SVGAGI (reference sequence). CDR3 length: 14 residues. V was trimmed by 6 bases and J by 0 bases, leaving 10 bases between them. CDR3 sequence reads: CASSQLDSTDTQYF. CDR3 in DNA: TGTGCCAGCAGCCAATTGGACAGCACAGATACGCAGTATTTT.

This clonotype has more than one count but fewer than ten. V usage is TRBV7-2 and J usage is TRBJ2-5; TRBD2 might be the D (5 bases). The CDR3 runs to 15 residues. Trimming pared 0 bases from V and 7 bases from J, leaving 15 bases between. In germline, CDR1 is SGHTA, CDR2 FQGNSA. CDR3: CASSLARAHSGTQYF. For the CDR3, the DNA is TGTGCCAGCAGCTTAGCGAGGGCCCATTCTGGGACCCAGTACTTC.

Only a few counts were recorded for this clonotype. The rearrangement joins TRBV19 to TRBJ2-6; D is uncertain. This CDR3 spans 16 amino acids. V was cut by 8 bases and J by 1 base, with 15 bases left in between. Germline values: CDR1 LNHDA, CDR2 SQIVND (reference sequence). The DNA of the CDR3 is TGTGCCAGTGGTGGTCCAGGCGAATCTGGGGCCAACGTCCTGACTTTC. Amino acids: CASGGPGESGANVLTF.

This clonotype was observed a handful of times. The gene calls are TRBV19 and TRBJ2-7; possible D gene TRBD1, 6 bases. CDR3 length equals 15 residues. The ends were cut back, 11 bases at V and 3 bases at J, with 23 bases in the middle. CDR1 is LNHDA and CDR2 is SQIVND in the germline V gene (reference sequence). The CDR3 reads CAPNPRGDGHYEQYF. The CDR3 region has the DNA TGTGCCCCAAACCCCAGGGGAGATGGGCACTACGAGCAGTACTTC.

This clonotype was seen at least ten times. The V call is TRBV6-5, the J call TRBJ2-5, with 7 bases that match TRBD2. The V segment lost 4 bases and the J segment 6 bases; nucleotides outside the gene matches: 14. The CDR3 is 16 amino acids. Germline V gene lookup returns CDR1 MNHEY and CDR2 SVGAGI. The CDR3 is CASSLLREYSTKTQYF. CDR3 DNA: TGTGCCAGCAGTTTATTGCGGGAGTACTCAACGAAGACCCAGTACTTC.